This TCR beta chain emerged from a study of shared clonotypes between healthy human individuals (TCRdb year 2020). The study in broad terms: Two women and a few men aged 18 to 49 years were included in the cohort. Blood TCR repertoires of about 5 healthy adults were deeply sequenced to estimate repertoire size and the extent of clonotype sharing between individuals. Between about 0.94 and 8.9 billion PBMCs per donor were obtained by leukapheresis. For each donor, three plates each were used for CD4 naive and CD4 memory, two plates were used for CD8 naive, and one plate was used for CD8 memory. To increase sequencing depth and limit assay-specific biases, different laboratories used diverse techniques to prepare libraries and sequence TCR repertoires. Study-level results and caveats: When a few donors were compared, the shared fraction of clonotypes was around 5% for naive CD4, more than 3% for naive CD8, 2% to 2.5% for memory CD4, and 0.35% to 0.4% for memory CD8. The genetic and exposure-history diversity represented was limited by the small number of donors. Pairwise subsampling indicated that sequencing depth was expected to affect the degree of clonotype sharing among donors. Only blood was sampled, and tissue TCR repertoires likely differ from those in blood. Incomplete sequencing was indicated by rarefaction of sorted-subset datasets, despite the large sequencing depth. Estimated clonotype richness was generally larger for naive than for memory subsets. Higher generation probabilities were observed for clonotypes shared by all four sorted-subset donors than for non-shared clonotypes.

Donors were healthy HIV-negative adults with no recently reported acute infections or vaccinations. Only Caucasian adults living in Nashville, Tennessee, USA were represented among the donors. Magnetic negative selection was used to enrich CD4+ T cells, after which naive cells were positively selected on CD45RA and the negative fraction became the memory subset. Blood was obtained by leukapheresis, after which PBMCs were separated by Ficoll-Histopaque density gradient centrifugation and cryopreserved in liquid nitrogen vapor phase. Analytical flow cytometry was used to check the purity and quantity of each magnetically sorted T cell population. Genomic DNA was isolated from every sorted fraction and measured by UV absorbance on a Nanodrop 2000c. Using the deep immunoSEQ assay, multiplex PCR amplified TCR CDR3 regions from genomic DNA. For each cell subset, the extracted genomic DNA was distributed evenly across all wells of several immunoSEQ 96-well plates, and each plate served as one replicate. For sorted subsets, around 200 ng genomic DNA, equal to about 30,000 T cell genomes, was loaded into each replicate PCR. Purified libraries were quantified with a Qubit 3.0 fluorometer, sized on a Bioanalyzer 2100, and re-quantified with the KAPA Library Quantification kit. A separate single-read 150-cycle Illumina NextSeq 550 flow cell was used to sequence each immunoSEQ 96-well plate. The original pipeline was this. Because only junctional sequences without quality scores were contained in the immunoSEQ output, filtering matching that applied to full-length reads could not be performed. To assign V/J genes and CDR3, sequences were annotated using PyIR, a Python wrapper for IgBLAST v1.9, with IMGT germline references. Reads were removed for weak V/J assignments (E-value above 1e-6), missing CDR3, stop codons, out-of-frame junctions, or ambiguous translated residues. A V3J clonotype was defined by an identical inferred V gene, J gene, and CDR3 amino acid sequence. Percentage overlap between repertoires was computed as shared unique clonotypes divided by the size of the smaller repertoire. Richness of each repertoire was evaluated using RTK rarefaction, the Chao1 estimator, and Recon v2.1 estimates of unobserved clonotypes. For all TCRbeta clonotypes obtained by the gDNA method from a handful of donors, generation probabilities were computed with OLGA. TCRdb stores this immuneACCESS table with in-frame sequences only. Part of the clones is absent; in the studies checked, under half of the shortfall reflects unresolved V genes, and no reason is known for the rest. The V and J calls and clone size are taken from that table; D and trimming were inferred from the DNA. A total of some 2,400,000 clones appear in this sample, approximately 96% of them only once. Approximately 0.13% of the sample rests with the top ten.

V is cut back by 3 bases and J by 5 bases, with 12 bases in the junction unmatched. The germline V gene yields SNHLY for CDR1 and FYNNEI for CDR2. The CDR3 sequence holds 16 residues, the cysteine and phenylalanine included. Just the 48-base CDR3 DNA is kept, in frame starting at base 1. As concerns this clone: Its specific antigen is unknown. No base qualities exist here, and no much larger clone lies one base off it.

This sequence originates from a man between 18 and 35 years old in good health. Sequencing was performed on naive CD4+ T cells sorted from blood. According to the study, the label for this sample's cell subset or site signals: CD45RA+ positively selected. The V and J genes are TRBV2 and TRBJ2-7, and 8 junction bases match TRBD1. The CDR3 here reads CASSEARRTGLHEQYF. The sequenced DNA is TGTGCCAGCAGTGAGGCCAGGAGGACAGGGCTCCACGAGCAGTACTTC.